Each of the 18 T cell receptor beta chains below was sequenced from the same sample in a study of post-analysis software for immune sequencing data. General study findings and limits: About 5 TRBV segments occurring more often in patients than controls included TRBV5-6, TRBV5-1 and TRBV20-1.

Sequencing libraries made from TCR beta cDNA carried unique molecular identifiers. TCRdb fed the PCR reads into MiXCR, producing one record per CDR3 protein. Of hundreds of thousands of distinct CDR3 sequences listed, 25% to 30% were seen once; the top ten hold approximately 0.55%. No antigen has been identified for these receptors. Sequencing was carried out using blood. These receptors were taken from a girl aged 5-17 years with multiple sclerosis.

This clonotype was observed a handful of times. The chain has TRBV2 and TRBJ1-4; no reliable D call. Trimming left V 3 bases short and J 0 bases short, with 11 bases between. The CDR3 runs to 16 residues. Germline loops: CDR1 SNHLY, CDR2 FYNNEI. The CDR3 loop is CASSDRRLSTNEKLFF. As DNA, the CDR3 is TGTGCCAGCAGTGATCGGCGGCTCTCAACTAATGAAAAACTGTTTTTT.

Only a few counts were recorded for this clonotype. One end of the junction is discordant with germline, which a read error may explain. CDR3 amino acids: CAGSSERQGGDETQYF. CDR3 bases: TGTGCCGGCAGCTCCGAGAGACAGGGGGGGGACGAGACCCAGTACTTC. This chain connects TRBV7-2 to TRBJ2-5; 9 nucleotides align to TRBD1. CDR3 length: 16 residues. The germline gives CDR1 SGHTA, CDR2 FQGNSA.

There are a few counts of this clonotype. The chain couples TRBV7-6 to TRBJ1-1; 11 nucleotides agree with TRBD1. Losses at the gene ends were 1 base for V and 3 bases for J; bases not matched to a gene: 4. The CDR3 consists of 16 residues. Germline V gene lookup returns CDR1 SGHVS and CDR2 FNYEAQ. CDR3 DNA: TGTGCCAGCAGCTTAGGGACAGGGGGCTTCGACACTGAAGCTTTCTTT. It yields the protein CASSLGTGGFDTEAFF.

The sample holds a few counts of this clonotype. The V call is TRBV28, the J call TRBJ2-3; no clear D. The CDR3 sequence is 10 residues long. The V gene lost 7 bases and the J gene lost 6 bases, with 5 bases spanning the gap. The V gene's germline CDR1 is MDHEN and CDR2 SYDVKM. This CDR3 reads CASTRDTQYF. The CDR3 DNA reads TGTGCCAGCACACGCGATACGCAGTATTTT.

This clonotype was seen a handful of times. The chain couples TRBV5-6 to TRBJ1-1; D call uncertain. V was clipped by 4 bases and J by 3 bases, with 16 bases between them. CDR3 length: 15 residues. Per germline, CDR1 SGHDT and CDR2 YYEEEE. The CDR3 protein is CASSAFLGRDTEAFF. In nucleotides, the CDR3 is TGTGCCAGCAGCGCCTTTCTGGGGAGGGACACTGAAGCTTTCTTT.

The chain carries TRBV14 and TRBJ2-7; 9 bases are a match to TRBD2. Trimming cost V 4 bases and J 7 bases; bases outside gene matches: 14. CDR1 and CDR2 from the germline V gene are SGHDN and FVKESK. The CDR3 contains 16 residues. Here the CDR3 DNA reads TGTGCCAGCAGCCGTAGCGGGAGAAGGCCCTACAATGAGCAGTACTTC. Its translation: CASSRSGRRPYNEQYF.

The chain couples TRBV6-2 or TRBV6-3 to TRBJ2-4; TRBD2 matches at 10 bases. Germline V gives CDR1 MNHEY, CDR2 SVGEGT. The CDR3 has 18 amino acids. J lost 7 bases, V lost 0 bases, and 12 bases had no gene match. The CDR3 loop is CASSYSGTASGSRNIQYF. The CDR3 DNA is TGTGCCAGCAGTTACTCGGGGACGGCTAGCGGGAGTCGGAACATTCAGTACTTC.

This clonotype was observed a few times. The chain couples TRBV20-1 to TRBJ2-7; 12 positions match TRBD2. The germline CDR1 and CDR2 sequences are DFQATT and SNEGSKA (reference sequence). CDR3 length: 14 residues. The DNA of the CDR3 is TGCAGCAGATCTAGCGGGAGGGCCTCGGGTGAGCAGTACTTC. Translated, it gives CSRSSGRASGEQYF.

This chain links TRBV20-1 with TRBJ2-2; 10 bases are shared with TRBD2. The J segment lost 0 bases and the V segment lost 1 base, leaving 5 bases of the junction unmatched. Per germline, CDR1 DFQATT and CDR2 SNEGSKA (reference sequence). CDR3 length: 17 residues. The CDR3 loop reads CSARGMTSGSNTGELFF. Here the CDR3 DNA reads TGCAGTGCTAGAGGCATGACTAGCGGGTCGAACACCGGGGAGCTGTTTTTT.

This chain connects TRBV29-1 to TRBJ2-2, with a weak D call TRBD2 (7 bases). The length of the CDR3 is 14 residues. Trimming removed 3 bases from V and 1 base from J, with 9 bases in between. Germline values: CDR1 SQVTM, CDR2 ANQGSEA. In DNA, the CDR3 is TGCAGCGTTGAGCGGGGGCGGAACACCGGGGAGCTGTTTTTT. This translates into CSVERGRNTGELFF.

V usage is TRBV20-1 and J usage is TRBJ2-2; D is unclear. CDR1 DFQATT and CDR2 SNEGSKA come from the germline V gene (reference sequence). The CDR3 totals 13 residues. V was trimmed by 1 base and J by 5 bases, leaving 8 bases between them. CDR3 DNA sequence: TGCAGTGCTAGAGCAACCAGGACCGGGGAGCTGTTTTTT. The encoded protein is CSARATRTGELFF.

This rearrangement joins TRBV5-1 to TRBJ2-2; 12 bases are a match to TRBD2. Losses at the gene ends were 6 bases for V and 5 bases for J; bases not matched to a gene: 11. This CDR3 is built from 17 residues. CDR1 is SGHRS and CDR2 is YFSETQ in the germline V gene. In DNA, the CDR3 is TGCGCCAGCACCTCACTAGCGGGGGGCTCAAGGACCGGGGAGCTGTTTTTT. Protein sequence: CASTSLAGGSRTGELFF.

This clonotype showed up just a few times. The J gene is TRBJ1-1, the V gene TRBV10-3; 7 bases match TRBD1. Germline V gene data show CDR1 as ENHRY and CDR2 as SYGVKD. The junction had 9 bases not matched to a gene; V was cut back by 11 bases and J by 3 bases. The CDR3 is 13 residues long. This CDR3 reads CAARGRGDTEAFF. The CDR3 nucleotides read TGTGCCGCGCGGGGCAGGGGGGACACTGAAGCTTTCTTT.

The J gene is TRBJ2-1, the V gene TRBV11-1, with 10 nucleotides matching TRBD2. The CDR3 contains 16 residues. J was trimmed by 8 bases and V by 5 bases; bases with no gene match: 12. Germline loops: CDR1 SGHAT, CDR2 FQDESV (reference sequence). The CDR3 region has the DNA TGTGCCAGCAGCGTCGTACTAGCGGGGATGAGGTATGAGCAGTTCTTC. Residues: CASSVVLAGMRYEQFF. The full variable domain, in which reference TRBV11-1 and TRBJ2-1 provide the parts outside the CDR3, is EAEVAQSPRYKITEKSQAVAFWCDPISGHATLYWYRQILGQGPELLVQFQDESVVDDSQLPKDRFSAERLKGVDSTLKIQPAELGDSAMYLCASSVVLAGMRYEQFFGPGTRLTVL.

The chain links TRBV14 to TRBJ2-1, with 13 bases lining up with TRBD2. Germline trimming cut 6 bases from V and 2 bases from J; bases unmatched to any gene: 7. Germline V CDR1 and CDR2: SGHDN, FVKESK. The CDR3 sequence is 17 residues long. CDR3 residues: CASRGPGTSGTYNEQFF. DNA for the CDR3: TGTGCCAGCAGGGGCCCCGGGACTAGCGGGACCTACAATGAGCAGTTCTTC.

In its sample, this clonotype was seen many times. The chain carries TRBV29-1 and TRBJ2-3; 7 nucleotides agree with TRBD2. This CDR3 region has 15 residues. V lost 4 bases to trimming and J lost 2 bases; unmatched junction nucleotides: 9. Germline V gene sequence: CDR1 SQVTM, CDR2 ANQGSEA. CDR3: CSVVASGTFTDTQYF. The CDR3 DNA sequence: TGCAGCGTTGTGGCTAGCGGTACTTTCACAGATACGCAGTATTTT.

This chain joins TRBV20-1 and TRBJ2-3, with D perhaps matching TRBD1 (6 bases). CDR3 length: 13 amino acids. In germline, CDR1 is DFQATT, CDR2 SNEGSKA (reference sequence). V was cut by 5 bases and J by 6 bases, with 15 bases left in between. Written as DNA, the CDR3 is TGCAGTGCTCTTAGACAGGAGACGGATACGCAGTATTTT. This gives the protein CSALRQETDTQYF.

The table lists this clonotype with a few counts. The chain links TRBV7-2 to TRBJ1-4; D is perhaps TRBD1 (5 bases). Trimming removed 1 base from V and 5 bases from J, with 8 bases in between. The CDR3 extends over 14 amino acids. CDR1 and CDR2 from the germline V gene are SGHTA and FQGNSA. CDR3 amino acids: CASSLGGPNEKLFF. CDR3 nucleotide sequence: TGTGCCAGCAGCTTAGGGGGCCCGAATGAAAAACTGTTTTTT.